Listed below are T cell receptor beta chains from one sample, sequenced in a study of blood T cells in healthy people across ages. TCRdb recomputed calls from the 5' RACE reads with MiXCR, one row per CDR3 protein. This table holds about 780,000 distinct CDR3 sequences, 46% found once. The specimen sequenced was blood. The receptor set was obtained from a man at least 80 years old in good health. The CDR3 runs from the conserved cysteine through the conserved F or W. The D gene is left open where the match is weak. Clone sizes are given selectively: once, few, many, or a class where the clone is expanded.

>TRBJ2-6|TRBV28|NA|NA
TGTGCCACCTTGGTTAGTGGGGCCAACGTCCTGACTTTC
CATLVSGANVLTF
>TRBJ1-2|TRBV7-2|NA|NA
TGTGCCAGCAGCTTAGGGTCAGGGCAAAACTATGGCTACACCTTC
CASSLGSGQNYGYTF
>TRBJ2-3|TRBV5-1|TRBD1|NA
TGCGCCAGCAGCGGGAAGGACAGGGGGCATGAAGATACGCAGTATTTT
CASSGKDRGHEDTQYF
>TRBJ2-7|TRBV12-3/TRBV12-4|TRBD2|NA
TGTGCCAGCAGGACCAGCGGGGGCGAGCAGTACTTC
CASRTSGGEQYF
>TRBJ1-1|TRBV27|TRBD1|few
TGTGCCAGCAAATCCGGCAGGGGACAGGGGGTTTTGAGGACTGAAGCTTTCTTT
CASKSGRGQGVLRTEAFF
>TRBJ2-1|TRBV11-1|TRBD1|few
TGTGCCAGCAGCGCCGGGACAGACAATGAGCAGTTCTTC
CASSAGTDNEQFF
>TRBJ2-3|TRBV5-1|NA|NA
TGCGCCAGCGGCTTGGCCGACAGGACCAGCACAGATACGCAGTATTTT
CASGLADRTSTDTQYF
>TRBJ2-7|TRBV7-2|TRBD2|many
TGTGCCAGCAGCTTTCGGGAGGGGCCCTACGAGCAGTACTTC
CASSFREGPYEQYF
>TRBJ2-5|TRBV12-3/TRBV12-4|NA|NA
TGTGCCAGCAGTTTAGGACTGGAGCAGACCCAGTACTTC
CASSLGLEQTQYF
>TRBJ2-7|TRBV20-1|TRBD2|many
TGCAGTGCCCAGACTAGCGGGAGGGGTGACGAGCAGTACTTC
CSAQTSGRGDEQYF
>TRBJ2-5|TRBV18|TRBD2|NA
TGTGCCAGCTCACCATTAGCGGGAGATCCCGAGACCCAGTACTTC
CASSPLAGDPETQYF
>TRBJ2-3|TRBV10-2|TRBD2|few
TGCGCCAGCCAGACTAGCGGGAGACCAGATACGCAGTATTTT
CASQTSGRPDTQYF
>TRBJ2-5|TRBV7-3|NA|few
TGTGCCAGCAGCTCCTCTGGTGGTGGAAAAGAGACCCAGTACTTC
CASSSSGGGKETQYF